This T cell receptor (beta chain) was found in a study of T cell responses to AZD1222 COVID-19 vaccine. Study-wide background: Recipients boosted at about 4 weeks or about 12 weeks are pooled.

Notes on this clone: Its antigen is undetermined.

TCRdb keeps only in-frame clones here, not all; method: immunoSEQ multiplex PCR. The table records approximately 100,000 clones, about nine tenths of them present only once. Overall study findings and caveats: Repertoires were collected only later (after the peak T cell response had occurred). In the spike-specific TCR repertoire, nearly half reportedly target unmutated variant regions.

The CDR3 is 13 amino acids. Germline CDR1 WNHNN, CDR2 SYGVQD (reference sequence). V shed 6 bases, J shed 0 bases, and the junction held 2 bases outside the gene matches. This sequence joins TRBV10-1 and TRBJ2-7; the match to TRBD2 covers 7 bases. The source of this sequence is an adult in good health. Specimen: peripheral blood, collected on day 0 of AZD1222 vaccination. The CDR3 here is CASRSSGSYEQYF. CDR3 in DNA: TGCGCCAGCAGGTCTAGCGGCTCCTACGAGCAGTACTTC.